Below are 19 T cell receptor beta chains sequenced from a single sample in a study of PD-L1 blockade in urothelial cancer. Specified time point: pretreatment peripheral blood. Only in-frame clones appear in the TCRdb table, and some are missing; sequencing was by immunoSEQ multiplex PCR. The sample consists of roughly 51,000 clones, 79% of them appearing once. The sample was PBMCs, taken around atezolizumab (anti-PD-L1) treatment. The receptors were gathered from a man between 65 and 79 years old with urothelial cancer.

The chain employs TRBV25-1 and TRBJ2-2; TRBD1 is a possible D gene (7 bases). The CDR3 has 16 amino acids. In germline, CDR1 is MGHDK, CDR2 SYGVNS. V was shortened by 3 bases and J by 7 bases, with 18 bases between the two germline ends. Here the CDR3 reads CASSDDRTGEDGELFF. The DNA of the CDR3 is TGTGCCAGCAGTGATGATCGAACAGGGGAGGACGGGGAGCTGTTTTTT. Together with reference TRBV25-1 and TRBJ2-2, the CDR3 gives the full variable domain: EADIYQTPRYLVIGTGKKITLECSQTMGHDKMYWYQQDPGMELHLIHYSYGVNSTEKGDLSSESTVSRIRTEHFPLTLESARPSHTSQYLCASSDDRTGEDGELFFGEGSRLTVL.

This clone was detected a few times. The V call is TRBV18, the J call TRBJ1-1; D ambiguous. CDR3 length equals 16 residues. Trimming pared 2 bases from V and 6 bases from J, leaving 19 bases between. The germline gives CDR1 KGHSH, CDR2 LQKENI. CDR3 region: CASSPEGGEMEAEAFF. For the CDR3, the DNA is TGTGCCAGCTCACCAGAAGGCGGGGAGATGGAGGCTGAAGCTTTCTTT.

The rearrangement links TRBV5-1 to TRBJ1-1; D unclear. The germline V gene has CDR1 SGHRS and CDR2 YFSETQ. V was clipped by 0 bases and J by 1 base, with 7 bases between them. This CDR3 has 14 residues. The CDR3 coding sequence is TGCGCCAGCAGCTTGGGGGCACAGAACACTGAAGCTTTCTTT. It yields the protein CASSLGAQNTEAFF.

The chain joins TRBV7-8 to TRBJ2-5; D is undetermined. V dropped 2 bases and J dropped 3 bases, with 7 bases sitting between them. This CDR3 region has 13 residues. The germline V gene has CDR1 SGHVS and CDR2 FQNEAQ. CDR3 nucleotide sequence: TGTGCCAGCAGCTTACACCTAGAAGAGACCCAGTACTTC. The encoded protein is CASSLHLEETQYF.

The chain links TRBV5-5 to TRBJ2-2, with TRBD1 identical over 8 bases. CDR1 is SGHKS, CDR2 YYEKEE, per germline (reference sequence). Trimming cost V 4 bases and J 4 bases; bases outside gene matches: 3. The CDR3 covers 14 residues. This CDR3 reads CASSIDRGTGELFF. CDR3 in DNA: TGTGCCAGCAGCATCGACAGGGGCACCGGGGAGCTGTTTTTT. Full variable domain (remainder filled in from reference TRBV5-5 and TRBJ2-2): DAGVTQSPTHLIKTRGQQVTLRCSPISGHKSVSWYQQVLGQGPQFIFQYYEKEERGRGNFPDRFSARQFPNYSSELNVNALLLGDSALYLCASSIDRGTGELFFGEGSRLTVL.

This chain joins TRBV5-1 and TRBJ2-5, with TRBD2 matching over 7 bases. There are 14 residues in the CDR3. The germline V gene has CDR1 SGHRS and CDR2 YFSETQ. V shed 4 bases, J shed 5 bases, and the junction held 8 bases outside the gene matches. The CDR3 loop reads CASSVGGRAETQYF. CDR3 in DNA: TGCGCCAGCAGCGTGGGGGGGAGGGCGGAGACCCAGTACTTC. Filled out from reference TRBV5-1 and TRBJ2-5, the complete variable domain reads KAGVTQTPRYLIKTRGQQVTLSCSPISGHRSVSWYQQTPGQGLQFLFEYFSETQRNKGNFPGRFSGRQFSNSRSEMNVSTLELGDSALYLCASSVGGRAETQYFGPGTRLLVL.

The V and J genes are TRBV5-1 and TRBJ2-3, with a tentative D call TRBD2 (6 bases). The CDR3 is made up of 16 amino acids. Trimming took 0 bases from V and 0 from J, leaving 11 bases between them. Germline V gene data show CDR1 as SGHRS and CDR2 as YFSETQ. In DNA form, the CDR3 reads TGCGCCAGCAGCTTGGCTGGCGGGACTAGCACAGATACGCAGTATTTT. Translating gives CASSLAGGTSTDTQYF.

The chain employs TRBV28 and TRBJ2-7; tentative D call: TRBD2 (5 bases). V was clipped by 7 bases and J by 8 bases, with 18 bases between them. This CDR3 region has 13 residues. The germline CDR1 and CDR2 sequences are MDHEN and SYDVKM. Here the CDR3 DNA reads TGTGCCAGCACCTACGGGGTGGAGTGGAAGCAGTACTTC. Protein product: CASTYGVEWKQYF.

This clone was seen a handful of times. The CDR3 sequence: CASSFGGSGNTIYF. CDR3 DNA: TGTGCCAGCTCATTTGGGGGCTCAGGAAACACCATATATTTT. The V gene is TRBV18, the J gene TRBJ1-3; TRBD1 might be the D (6 bases). In germline, CDR1 is KGHSH, CDR2 LQKENI. This CDR3 region has 14 residues. The V and J ends lost 5 bases and 4 bases respectively, with 12 bases between them. Full variable domain (missing parts from reference TRBV18 and TRBJ1-3): NAGVMQNPRHLVRRRGQEARLRCSPMKGHSHVYWYRQLPEEGLKFMVYLQKENIIDESGMPKERFSAEFPKEGPSILRIQQVVRGDSAAYFCASSFGGSGNTIYFGEGSWLTVV.

This chain links TRBV7-2 with TRBJ1-1, with TRBD1 matching over 9 bases. The CDR3 runs 12 residues. Germline V gene lookup returns CDR1 SGHTA and CDR2 FQGNSA. V lost 6 bases, J lost 9 bases, and 5 bases stayed unmatched. The CDR3 bases are TGTGCCAGCAGTCAAGACAGGGGGAAAGCTTTCTTT. Protein sequence: CASSQDRGKAFF.

This clone was counted a single time. J is TRBJ1-5 and V is TRBV28, with 7 bases that match TRBD1. V was clipped by 1 base and J by 7 bases; unmatched bases: 7. Germline-derived CDR1 and CDR2 are MDHEN and SYDVKM. The CDR3 is 15 amino acids. CDR3 amino acids: CASSLSWDRGQPQHF. CDR3 bases: TGTGCCAGCAGTTTATCGTGGGACAGAGGGCAGCCCCAGCATTTT.

The rearrangement joins TRBV4-1 to TRBJ2-1; the match to TRBD1 covers 8 bases. Unmatched junction bases numbered 8, after V lost 4 bases and J lost 6 bases. The CDR3 contains 15 residues. Germline CDR1 and CDR2: MGHRA and YSYEKL. The CDR3 region has the DNA TGCGCCAGCAGCCCCGAGACAGGGGTCTTCAATGAGCAGTTCTTC. Translated, it gives CASSPETGVFNEQFF.

In its sample, this clone was seen once. The rearrangement links TRBV11-1 to TRBJ2-7, with TRBD2 identical over 8 bases. The CDR3 contains 16 residues. The V gene end was trimmed by 5 bases and the J gene end by 4 bases; junction bases not matched to a gene: 13. Germline lookup yields CDR1 SGHAT and CDR2 FQDESV (reference sequence). The CDR3 is CASSRGGAGEQYEQYF. In DNA form, the CDR3 reads TGTGCCAGCAGCCGGGGGGGCGCGGGAGAACAGTACGAGCAGTACTTC. Drawing the rest from reference TRBV11-1 and TRBJ2-7, the complete variable domain is EAEVAQSPRYKITEKSQAVAFWCDPISGHATLYWYRQILGQGPELLVQFQDESVVDDSQLPKDRFSAERLKGVDSTLKIQPAELGDSAMYLCASSRGGAGEQYEQYFGPGTRLTVT.

This chain connects TRBV2 to TRBJ2-3; 9 nucleotides agree with TRBD2. The CDR3 has 16 amino acids. V lost 6 bases and J lost 2; bases outside the gene matches: 9. CDR1 is SNHLY, CDR2 FYNNEI, per germline. The CDR3 region has the DNA TGTGCCAGCAGCACGATGACTAGCGGTAACACAGATACGCAGTATTTT. The encoded protein is CASSTMTSGNTDTQYF. Full variable domain (missing parts from reference TRBV2 and TRBJ2-3): EPEVTQTPSHQVTQMGQEVILRCVPISNHLYFYWYRQILGQKVEFLVSFYNNEISEKSEIFDDQFSVERPDGSNFTLKIRSTKLEDSAMYFCASSTMTSGNTDTQYFGPGTRLTVL.

As regards this clone: The CDR3 does not end in the conserved phenylalanine or tryptophan, so this is likely a read error. It is unclear where the CDR3 begins or ends on the DNA, so no DNA is shown, and the CDR3 is as TCRdb lists it. The genes are TRBV28 and TRBJ2-7; TRBD1, the table's D call, was not compared with the DNA. Germline CDR1 reads MDHEN; CDR2 reads SYDVKM. The CDR3 is 12 amino acids long, termini counted. CDR3 sequence: CASSLDRRRLHL.

V is TRBV10-3 and J is TRBJ1-1; TRBD1 matches at 8 bases. Trimming at V came to 6 bases and at J to 6 bases, leaving 12 bases not matched to a gene. Germline V gene lookup returns CDR1 ENHRY and CDR2 SYGVKD. This CDR3 has 15 amino acids. The CDR3 is CAISVDWTGQAEAFF. The CDR3 coding sequence is TGTGCCATCAGCGTCGATTGGACAGGGCAGGCTGAAGCTTTCTTT.

This chain connects TRBV7-8 to TRBJ1-4; D is unclear. Per the germline V gene, CDR1 is SGHVS and CDR2 is FQNEAQ. The germline V and J ends were trimmed by 4 bases and 1 base, with 22 bases remaining between them. The CDR3 runs 19 residues. In DNA, the CDR3 is TGTGCCAGCAGCTCGGACCGGGAAGCCCGATTCAAAACTAATGAAAAACTGTTTTTT. Translated, it gives CASSSDREARFKTNEKLFF.

The CDR3 sequence is CASSFSSTGRTEAFF. CDR3 sequence (DNA): TGTGCCAGCAGTTTTTCCTCGACAGGAAGGACTGAAGCTTTCTTT. The chain has TRBV6-5 and TRBJ1-1, with D possibly being TRBD1 (6 bases). Germline CDR1 is MNHEY and CDR2 is SVGAGI. V was clipped by 4 bases and J by 5 bases, with 17 bases between them. The CDR3 is 15 residues long.

The chain combines TRBV2 with TRBJ1-5; TRBD1 might be the D (5 bases). CDR1 SNHLY and CDR2 FYNNEI come from the germline V gene. The CDR3 has 15 amino acids. V lost 7 bases and J 1 base, leaving 14 bases between the germline ends. CDR3 DNA: TGTGCCAGCACCCCCGCCCAGGGAAGCAATCAGCCCCAGCATTTT. Protein sequence: CASTPAQGSNQPQHF.